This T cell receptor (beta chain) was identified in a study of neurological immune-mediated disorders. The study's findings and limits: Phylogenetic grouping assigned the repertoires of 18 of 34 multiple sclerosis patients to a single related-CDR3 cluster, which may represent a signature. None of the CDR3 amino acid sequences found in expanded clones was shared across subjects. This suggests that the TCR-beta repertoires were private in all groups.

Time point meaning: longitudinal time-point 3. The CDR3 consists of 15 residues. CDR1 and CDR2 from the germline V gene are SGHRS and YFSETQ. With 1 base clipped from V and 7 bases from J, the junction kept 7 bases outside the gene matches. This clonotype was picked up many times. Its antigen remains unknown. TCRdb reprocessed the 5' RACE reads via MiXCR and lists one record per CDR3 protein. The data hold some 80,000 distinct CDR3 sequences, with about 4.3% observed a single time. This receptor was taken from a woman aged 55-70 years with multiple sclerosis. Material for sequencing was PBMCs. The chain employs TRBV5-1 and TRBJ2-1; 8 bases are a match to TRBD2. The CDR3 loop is CASSLSRGGPNEQFF. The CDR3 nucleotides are TGCGCCAGCAGCTTGTCCCGGGGGGGCCCGAATGAGCAGTTCTTC.